These 2 T cell receptor beta chains originate from one sample sequenced in a study of blood T cell repertoires in COVID-19. Profiled with immunoSEQ multiplex PCR; TCRdb holds only in-frame clones, not every one. Among about 250,000 clones listed, around 88% were seen once. The specimen sequenced was peripheral blood. The receptors were sampled from a man between 35 and 55 years old with active or convalescent COVID-19.

The rearrangement joins TRBV5-4 to TRBJ2-2, with a possible D match to TRBD1 (6 bases). Trimming took 4 bases from V and 6 from J, leaving 16 bases between them. Germline V CDR1 and CDR2: SGHNT, YYREEE (reference sequence). The CDR3 is 15 amino acids. The CDR3 DNA sequence: TGTGCCAGCAGCCTAAACCCTACAGGGCCCGGGGAGCTGTTTTTT. Translation: CASSLNPTGPGELFF. The whole variable domain, remainder taken from reference TRBV5-4 and TRBJ2-2, is ETGVTQSPTHLIKTRGQQVTLRCSSQSGHNTVSWYQQALGQGPQFIFQYYREEENGRGNFPPRFSGLQFPNYSSELNVNALELDDSALYLCASSLNPTGPGELFFGEGSRLTVL.

The genes are TRBV11-2 and TRBJ2-2; TRBD2 aligns across 12 bases. V trimming: 6 bases; J trimming: 7 bases; junction bases outside the gene matches: 6. CDR1 SGHAT and CDR2 FQNNGV come from the germline V gene. The CDR3 is 15 residues long. Here the CDR3 reads CASRERGLAGGELFF. The CDR3 coding sequence is TGTGCCAGCAGGGAGAGGGGACTAGCGGGCGGGGAGCTGTTTTTT. Variable domain in full (rest from reference TRBV11-2 and TRBJ2-2): EAGVAQSPRYKIIEKRQSVAFWCNPISGHATLYWYQQILGQGPKLLIQFQNNGVVDDSQLPKDRFSAERLKGVDSTLKIQPAKLEDSAVYLCASRERGLAGGELFFGEGSRLTVL.